This TCR beta chain derives from a study of shared clonotypes between healthy human individuals. For the study at large: Aged between 18 and 49, the donors were two women and a few men. General study findings and limits: Sorted-subset samples were not fully sequenced, rarefaction indicated. Relative to their counterparts shared across all four donors, non-shared clonotypes exhibited diminished generation probabilities. Shared across four donors were around 4.7% of the naive CD4 clonotypes.

V was cut by 1 base and J by 1 base, with 4 bases left in between. The CDR3 sequence is 13 residues long. Per the germline V gene, CDR1 is SGHAT and CDR2 is FQDESV (reference sequence). This clone was counted many times. The antigen remains unidentified. Data came from immunoSEQ multiplex PCR; TCRdb stores just in-frame clones and leaves some out. The sample has about 1.1 million clones, about 84% seen once. Sequenced material: memory CD4+ T cells from PBMCs. Subset defined: CD45RA-negative fraction. The J gene is TRBJ1-1, the V gene TRBV11-1, with D uncertain. The clonotype was recovered from a man between 18 and 29 years old in good health. Some clones in this sample may be carry-over from other donors' samples. The CDR3 DNA reads as TGTGCCAGCAGCTTAGTCCCGAACACTGAAGCTTTCTTT. This gives the protein CASSLVPNTEAFF.